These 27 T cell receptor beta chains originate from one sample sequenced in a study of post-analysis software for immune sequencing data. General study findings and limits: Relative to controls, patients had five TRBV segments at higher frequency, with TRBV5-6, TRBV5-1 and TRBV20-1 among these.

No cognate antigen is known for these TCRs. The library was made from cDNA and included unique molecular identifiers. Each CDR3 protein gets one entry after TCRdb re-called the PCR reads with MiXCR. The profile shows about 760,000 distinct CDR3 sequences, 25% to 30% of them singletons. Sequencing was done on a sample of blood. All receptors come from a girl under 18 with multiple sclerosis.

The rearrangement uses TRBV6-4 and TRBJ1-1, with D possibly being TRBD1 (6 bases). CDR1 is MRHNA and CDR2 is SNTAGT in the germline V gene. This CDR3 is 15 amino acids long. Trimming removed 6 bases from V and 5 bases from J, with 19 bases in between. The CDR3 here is CASRGGGKGWTEAFF. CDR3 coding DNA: TGTGCCAGCAGGGGGGGGGGCAAAGGATGGACTGAAGCTTTCTTT.

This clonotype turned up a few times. This chain's CDR3 is CASSVLPDHYNEQFF. In nucleotides, the CDR3 is TGTGCCAGCAGCGTCCTTCCGGACCACTACAATGAGCAGTTCTTC. V gene TRBV18 combines with J gene TRBJ2-1; D is unresolved. Germline CDR1 and CDR2: KGHSH and LQKENI. The V end lost 8 bases, the J end lost 3 bases, and 17 bases lay between the germline ends. The CDR3 totals 15 residues.

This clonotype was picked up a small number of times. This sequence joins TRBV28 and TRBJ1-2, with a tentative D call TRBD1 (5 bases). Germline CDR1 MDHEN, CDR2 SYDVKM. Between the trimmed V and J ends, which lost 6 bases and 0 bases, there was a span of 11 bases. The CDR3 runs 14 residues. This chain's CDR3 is CASRPGGTNYGYTF. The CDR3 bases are TGTGCCAGCAGGCCGGGGGGGACTAACTATGGCTACACCTTC.

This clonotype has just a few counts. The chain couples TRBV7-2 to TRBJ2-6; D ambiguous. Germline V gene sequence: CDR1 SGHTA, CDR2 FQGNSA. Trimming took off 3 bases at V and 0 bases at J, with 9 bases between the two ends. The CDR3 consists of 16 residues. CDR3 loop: CASSLAGPSGANVLTF. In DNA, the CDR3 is TGTGCCAGCAGCTTGGCAGGACCCTCTGGGGCCAACGTCCTGACTTTC.

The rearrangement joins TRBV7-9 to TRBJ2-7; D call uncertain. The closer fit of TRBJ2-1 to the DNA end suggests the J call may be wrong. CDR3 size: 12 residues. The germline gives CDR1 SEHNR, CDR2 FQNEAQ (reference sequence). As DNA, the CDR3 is TGTGCCAGCAGCGGCGGTTCCTACGAGCAGTTCTTC. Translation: CASSGGSYEQFF.

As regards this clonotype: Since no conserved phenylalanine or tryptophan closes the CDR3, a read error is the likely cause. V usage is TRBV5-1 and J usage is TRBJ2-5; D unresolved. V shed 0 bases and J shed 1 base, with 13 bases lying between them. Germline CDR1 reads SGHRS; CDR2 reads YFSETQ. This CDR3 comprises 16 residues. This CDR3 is CASSLAPLAVQETQYY. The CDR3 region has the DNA TGCGCCAGCAGCTTGGCCCCCTTGGCGGTCCAAGAGACCCAGTACTAC.

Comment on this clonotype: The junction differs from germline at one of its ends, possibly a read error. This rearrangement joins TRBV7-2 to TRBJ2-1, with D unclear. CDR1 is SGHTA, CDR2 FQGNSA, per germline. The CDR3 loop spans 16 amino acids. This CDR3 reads CAGSLVSDPSYNEQFF. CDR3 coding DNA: TGTGCCGGCAGCTTAGTAAGCGACCCTTCTTACAATGAGCAGTTCTTC.

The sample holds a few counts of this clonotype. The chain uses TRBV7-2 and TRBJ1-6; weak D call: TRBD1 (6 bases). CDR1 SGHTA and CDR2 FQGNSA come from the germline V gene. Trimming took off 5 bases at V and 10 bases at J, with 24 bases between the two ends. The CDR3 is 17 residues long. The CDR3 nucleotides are TGTGCCAGCAGCGCCATTACACAGGGCCCACCGGGGTCACCCCTCCACTTT. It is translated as CASSAITQGPPGSPLHF.

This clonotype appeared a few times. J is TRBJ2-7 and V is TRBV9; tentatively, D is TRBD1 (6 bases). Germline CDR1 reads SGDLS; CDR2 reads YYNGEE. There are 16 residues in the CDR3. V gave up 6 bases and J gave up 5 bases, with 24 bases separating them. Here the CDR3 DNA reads TGTGCCAGCACCTTAAGACAGGTCTGGACGAGGCACGAGCAGTACTTC. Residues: CASTLRQVWTRHEQYF.

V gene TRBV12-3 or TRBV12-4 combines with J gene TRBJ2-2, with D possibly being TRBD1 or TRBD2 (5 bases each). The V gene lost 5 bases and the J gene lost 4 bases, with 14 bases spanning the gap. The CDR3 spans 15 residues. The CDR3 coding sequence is TGTGCCAGCAGTACACCGGGACCTAGCACCGGGGAGCTGTTTTTT. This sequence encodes CASSTPGPSTGELFF.

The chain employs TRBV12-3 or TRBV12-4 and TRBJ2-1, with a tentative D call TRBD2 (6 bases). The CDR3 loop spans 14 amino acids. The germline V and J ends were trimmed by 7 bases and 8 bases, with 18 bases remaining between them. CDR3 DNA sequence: TGTGCCAGCACCTTAGGGGTTTCGGGGGATGAGCAGTTCTTC. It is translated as CASTLGVSGDEQFF.

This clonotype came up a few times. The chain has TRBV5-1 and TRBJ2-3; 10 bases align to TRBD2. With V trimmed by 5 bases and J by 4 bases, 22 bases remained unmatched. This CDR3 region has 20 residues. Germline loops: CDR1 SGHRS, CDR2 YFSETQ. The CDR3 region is CASSRLVRTSGETVPDTQYF. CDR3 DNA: TGCGCCAGCAGTAGGCTCGTAAGAACTAGCGGGGAGACAGTCCCAGATACGCAGTATTTT.

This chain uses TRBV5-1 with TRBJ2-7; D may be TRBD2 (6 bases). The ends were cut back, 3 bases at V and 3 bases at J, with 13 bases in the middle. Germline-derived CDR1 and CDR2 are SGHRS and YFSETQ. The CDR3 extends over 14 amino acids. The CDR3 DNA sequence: TGCGCCAGCAGCTGGTACGGGAGCGGCTACGAGCAGTACTTC. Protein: CASSWYGSGYEQYF.

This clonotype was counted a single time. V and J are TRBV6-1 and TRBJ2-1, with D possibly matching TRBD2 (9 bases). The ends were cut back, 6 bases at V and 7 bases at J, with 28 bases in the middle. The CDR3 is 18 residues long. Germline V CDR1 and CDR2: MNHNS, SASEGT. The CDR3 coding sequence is TGTGCCAGCAGACCAGGGGGCGTAGGCGGGAGGGCCGGGAATGAGCAGTTCTTC. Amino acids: CASRPGGVGGRAGNEQFF.

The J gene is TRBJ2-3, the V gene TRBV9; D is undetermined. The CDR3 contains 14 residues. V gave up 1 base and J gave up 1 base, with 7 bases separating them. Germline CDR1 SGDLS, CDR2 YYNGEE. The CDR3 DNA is TGTGCCAGCAGCGTATCCCCGGGCACAGATACGCAGTATTTT. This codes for CASSVSPGTDTQYF.

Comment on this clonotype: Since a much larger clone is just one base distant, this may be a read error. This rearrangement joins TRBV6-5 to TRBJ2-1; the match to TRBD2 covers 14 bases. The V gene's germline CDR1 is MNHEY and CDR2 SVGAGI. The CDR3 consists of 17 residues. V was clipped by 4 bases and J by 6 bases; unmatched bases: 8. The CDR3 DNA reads TGTGCCAGCAGTTTGCGGACTAGCGGGAGGTTATGCAATGAGCAGTTCTTC. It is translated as CASSLRTSGRLCNEQFF.

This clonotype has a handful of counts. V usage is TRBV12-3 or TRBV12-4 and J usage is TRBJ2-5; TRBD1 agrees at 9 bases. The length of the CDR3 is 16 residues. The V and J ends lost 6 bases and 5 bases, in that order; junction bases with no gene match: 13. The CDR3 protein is CASRPHTGGAGETQYF. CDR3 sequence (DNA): TGTGCCAGCAGACCGCATACAGGGGGCGCGGGGGAGACCCAGTACTTC.

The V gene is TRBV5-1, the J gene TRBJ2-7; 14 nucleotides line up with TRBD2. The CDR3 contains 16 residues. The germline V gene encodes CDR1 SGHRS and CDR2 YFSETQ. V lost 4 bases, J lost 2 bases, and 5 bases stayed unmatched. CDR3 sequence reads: CASSAGLAGGTYEQYV. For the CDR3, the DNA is TGCGCCAGCAGCGCAGGACTAGCGGGGGGAACCTACGAGCAGTACGTC.

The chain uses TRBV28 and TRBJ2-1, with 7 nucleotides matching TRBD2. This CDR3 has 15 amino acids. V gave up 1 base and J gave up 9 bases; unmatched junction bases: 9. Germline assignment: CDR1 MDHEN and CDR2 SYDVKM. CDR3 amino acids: CASSLLASGAREQFF. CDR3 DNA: TGTGCCAGCAGTTTATTGGCTAGCGGCGCTCGTGAGCAGTTCTTC. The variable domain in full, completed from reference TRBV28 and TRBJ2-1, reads DVKVTQSSRYLVKRTGEKVFLECVQDMDHENMFWYRQDPGLGLRLIYFSYDVKMKEKGDIPEGYSVSREKKERFSLILESASTNQTSMYLCASSLLASGAREQFFGPGTRLTVL.

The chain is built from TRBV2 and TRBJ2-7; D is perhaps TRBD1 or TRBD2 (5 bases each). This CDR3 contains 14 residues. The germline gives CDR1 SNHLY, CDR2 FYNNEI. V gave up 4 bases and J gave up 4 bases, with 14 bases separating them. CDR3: CASSVSGHRYEQYF. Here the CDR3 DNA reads TGTGCCAGCAGTGTGTCGGGGCACCGGTACGAGCAGTACTTC.

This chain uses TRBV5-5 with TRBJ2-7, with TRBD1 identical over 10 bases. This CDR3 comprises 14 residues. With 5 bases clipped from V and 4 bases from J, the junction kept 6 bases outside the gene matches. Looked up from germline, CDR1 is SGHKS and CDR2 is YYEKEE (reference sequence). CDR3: CASRDGTGVYEQYF. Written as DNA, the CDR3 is TGTGCCAGCAGGGACGGGACAGGGGTTTACGAGCAGTACTTC.

As DNA, the CDR3 is TGCAGTGCTATGATGATTAGCGGGAGGACCTACAATGAGCAGTACTTC. As protein: CSAMMISGRTYNEQYF. The rearrangement joins TRBV20-1 to TRBJ2-1; 10 bases map to TRBD2. The better agreement between TRBJ2-7 and the DNA end casts doubt on the J call. The CDR3 extends over 16 amino acids. The V gene's germline CDR1 is DFQATT and CDR2 SNEGSKA (reference sequence).

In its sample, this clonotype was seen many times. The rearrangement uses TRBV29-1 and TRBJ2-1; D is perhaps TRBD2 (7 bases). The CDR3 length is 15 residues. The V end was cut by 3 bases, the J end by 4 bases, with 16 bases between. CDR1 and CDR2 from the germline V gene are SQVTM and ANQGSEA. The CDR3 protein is CSVEGGAGKYNEQFF. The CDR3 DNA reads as TGCAGCGTTGAGGGGGGGGCGGGGAAATACAATGAGCAGTTCTTC.

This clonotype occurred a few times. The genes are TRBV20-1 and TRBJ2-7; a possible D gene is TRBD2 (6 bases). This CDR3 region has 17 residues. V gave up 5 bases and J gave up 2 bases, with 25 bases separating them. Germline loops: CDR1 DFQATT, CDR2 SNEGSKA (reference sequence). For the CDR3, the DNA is TGCAGTGCTCCTATCTGGGGACTCCCCCCGGCGCCCTACGAGCAGTACTTC. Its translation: CSAPIWGLPPAPYEQYF.

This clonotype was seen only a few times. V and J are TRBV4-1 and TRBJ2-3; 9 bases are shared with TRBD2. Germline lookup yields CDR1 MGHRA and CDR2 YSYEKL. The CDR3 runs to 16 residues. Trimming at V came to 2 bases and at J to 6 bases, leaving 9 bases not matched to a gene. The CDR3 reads CASSQTSAGGGDTQYF. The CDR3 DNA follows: TGCGCCAGCAGCCAAACCTCAGCGGGGGGAGGGGATACGCAGTATTTT.

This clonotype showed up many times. The CDR3: CASSLSPRGRNRYEQYF. CDR3 sequence (DNA): TGTGCCAGCAGCCTATCCCCCCGCGGGAGGAACCGCTACGAGCAGTACTTC. V and J are TRBV12-3 or TRBV12-4 and TRBJ2-7; 8 bases line up with TRBD2. CDR3 size: 17 residues. Trimming took 6 bases from V and 3 from J; bases not matched to a gene: 16.

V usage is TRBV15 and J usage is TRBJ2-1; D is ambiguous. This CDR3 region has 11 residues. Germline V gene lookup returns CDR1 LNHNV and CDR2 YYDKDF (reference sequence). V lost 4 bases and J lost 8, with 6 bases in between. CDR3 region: CATSIADEQFF. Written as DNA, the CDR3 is TGTGCCACCAGCATCGCCGATGAGCAGTTCTTC.